This T cell receptor beta chain was obtained from a study of PD-1 blockade in mismatch repair-deficient tumors. There are 16 residues in the CDR3. CDR1 and CDR2 from the germline V gene are MNHEY and SVGAGI. V lost 2 bases and J 6 bases, leaving 18 bases between the germline ends. Study observations and caveats: After pembrolizumab, tumor-resident clones rose rapidly, then generally contracted before radiologic responses.

Turning to this clone: The antigen remains unidentified.

Sequencing was performed with immunoSEQ multiplex PCR; in TCRdb, only in-frame clones are kept and a portion is missing. This repertoire shows 120,000 or so clones, approximately 91% found once; its top ten account for approximately 12%. Every patient had mismatch repair deficiency by PCR or immunohistochemistry. Sequencing was performed on peripheral blood, taken just over 70 weeks after starting pembrolizumab. The origin of this receptor is an adult with mismatch repair-deficient cancer. The chain uses TRBV6-5 and TRBJ2-3, with a tentative D call TRBD2 (5 bases). This chain's CDR3 is CASSYPPTEASDTQYF. DNA of the CDR3: TGTGCCAGCAGTTACCCCCCGACGGAAGCTAGCGATACGCAGTATTTT.